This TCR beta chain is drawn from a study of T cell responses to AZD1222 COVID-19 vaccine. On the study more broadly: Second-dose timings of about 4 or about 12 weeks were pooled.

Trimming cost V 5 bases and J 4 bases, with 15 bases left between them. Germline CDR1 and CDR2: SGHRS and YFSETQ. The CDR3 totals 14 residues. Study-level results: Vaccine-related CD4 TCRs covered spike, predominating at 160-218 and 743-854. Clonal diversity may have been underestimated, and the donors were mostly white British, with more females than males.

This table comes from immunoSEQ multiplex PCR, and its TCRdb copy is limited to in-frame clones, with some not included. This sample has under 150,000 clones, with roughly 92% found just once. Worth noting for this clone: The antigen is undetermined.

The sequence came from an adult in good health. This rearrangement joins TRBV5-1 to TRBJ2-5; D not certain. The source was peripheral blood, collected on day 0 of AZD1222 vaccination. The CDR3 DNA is TGCGCCAGCAGGCCTAATCTGCTCTCAGAGACCCAGTACTTC. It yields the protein CASRPNLLSETQYF.